In this sample, the clone carrying this T cell receptor (beta chain) turned up a few times. Its antigen is currently unknown. Using its own MiXCR run on the RT-PCR reads, TCRdb lists one record per CDR3 protein. The sample has 650,000 to 800,000 distinct CDR3 sequences, more than 11% seen once; the top ten hold less than 7%. Trimming stripped 0 bases from V and 4 bases from J, with 13 bases between. The CDR3 sequence is 15 residues long. Germline V lookup: CDR1 SGHKS, CDR2 YYEKEE (reference sequence). The sample is drawn from a study of response to subunit inactivated influenza vaccine. Overall study results and limits: Authors suggested each seasonal influenza vaccination recruits few new T cells.

This specimen was PBMCs from blood, taken roughly 2 weeks before vaccination. This TCR derives from a middle-aged man who received an inactivated influenza vaccine. The rearrangement uses TRBV5-5 and TRBJ1-1; no firm D call. Written as DNA, the CDR3 is TGTGCCAGCAGCTTGGCCGGCCCCCGGACCACTGAAGCTTTCTTT. Translating it yields CASSLAGPRTTEAFF.